A single sample gave rise to the 20 T cell receptor beta chains below, sequenced in a study of T cell changes during pregnancy in multiple sclerosis (dated by TCRdb to between 2018 and 2021). Library preparation used the immunoSEQ multiplex PCR assay. The table comes from immuneACCESS by way of TCRdb, which keeps in-frame sequences with V and J called. Part of the clones is missing from these tables; in studies checked, under half for an unresolved V gene and the rest for unknown reasons. This sample has about 36,000 clones in its table, and 85% to 95% of those were observed once. Clones ranked in the top ten supply just over 0.4% of the sample. The sequencing here drew on CD4+ T cells from peripheral blood mononuclear cells, taken in the first trimester of pregnancy. These receptors were collected from a female donor with multiple sclerosis, enrolled in a pregnancy study.

V gene TRBV7-3 combines with J gene TRBJ2-2; 11 bases align to TRBD1. Per germline, CDR1 SGHTA and CDR2 FQGTGA. The J segment lost 8 bases and the V segment lost 5 bases, leaving 7 bases of the junction unmatched. CDR3 size: 15 residues. The CDR3 sequence: CASSQPGQGVGELFF. The CDR3 DNA sequence: TGTGCCAGCAGCCAACCGGGACAGGGGGTTGGGGAGCTGTTTTTT. Combining the CDR3 with reference TRBV7-3 and TRBJ2-2 gives the whole variable domain GAGVSQTPSNKVTEKGKYVELRCDPISGHTALYWYRQSLGQGPEFLIYFQGTGAADDSGLPNDRFFAVRPEGSVSTLKIQRTERGDSAVYLCASSQPGQGVGELFFGEGSRLTVL.

The J gene is TRBJ1-4, the V gene TRBV9, with D tentatively TRBD1 (5 bases). The germline V and J ends were trimmed by 0 bases and 5 bases, with 20 bases remaining between them. The CDR3 is 18 residues long. Germline values: CDR1 SGDLS, CDR2 YYNGEE. The CDR3 DNA sequence: TGTGCCAGCAGCGTAGGCCCTGCGCAGGGTCCATTCAATGAAAAACTGTTTTTT. Encoded protein: CASSVGPAQGPFNEKLFF.

This chain uses TRBV6-1 with TRBJ2-1, with 9 bases fitting TRBD1. Germline CDR1 MNHNS, CDR2 SASEGT. The CDR3 sequence is 15 residues long. CDR3 region: CARGGDRGFGDEQFF. The CDR3 coding sequence is TGTGCGAGGGGGGGCGACAGGGGGTTTGGGGATGAGCAGTTCTTC.

The chain is built from TRBV5-1 and TRBJ2-5, with D maybe TRBD1 (5 bases). The V gene lost 0 bases and the J gene lost 5 bases, with 17 bases spanning the gap. Looked up from germline, CDR1 is SGHRS and CDR2 is YFSETQ. The CDR3 is 16 amino acids. The CDR3 sequence is CASSLDGARGWETQYF. CDR3 sequence (DNA): TGCGCCAGCAGCTTGGATGGGGCAAGGGGTTGGGAGACCCAGTACTTC.

V gene TRBV28 combines with J gene TRBJ1-2; 7 bases line up with TRBD1. The V and J ends lost 5 bases and 5 bases, in that order; junction bases with no gene match: 11. CDR3 length equals 15 residues. Germline values: CDR1 MDHEN, CDR2 SYDVKM. CDR3 in amino acids: CASSVIGTASYGYTF. CDR3 in DNA: TGTGCCAGCAGTGTGATAGGGACAGCTTCATATGGCTACACCTTC.

The CDR3 DNA sequence: TGTGCCAGCAGCCCGAGGCCCGGGACAGGGCTTGAAAAACTGTTTTTT. Its protein is CASSPRPGTGLEKLFF. V usage is TRBV9 and J usage is TRBJ1-4; 9 bases line up with TRBD1. The CDR3 spans 16 residues. Germline assignment: CDR1 SGDLS and CDR2 YYNGEE. Germline trimming cut 4 bases from V and 7 bases from J; bases unmatched to any gene: 11.

The V call is TRBV27, the J call TRBJ2-7; 8 bases fit TRBD2. Germline lookup yields CDR1 MNHEY and CDR2 SMNVEV (reference sequence). V was pared by 1 base and J by 7 bases, with 9 bases of the junction left unmatched. The CDR3 consists of 15 residues. The CDR3 loop is CASSLLLAGVREQYF. The DNA for the CDR3 is TGTGCCAGCAGTTTATTGCTAGCGGGTGTACGGGAGCAGTACTTC.

The chain has TRBV19 and TRBJ2-1; D may be TRBD2 (6 bases). Trimming removed 3 bases from V and 9 bases from J, with 21 bases in between. The CDR3 extends over 16 amino acids. Germline V gene data show CDR1 as LNHDA and CDR2 as SQIVND (reference sequence). The CDR3 reads CASSMAPASVAIEQFF. Written as DNA, the CDR3 is TGTGCCAGTAGTATGGCTCCTGCTAGCGTAGCAATTGAGCAGTTCTTC.

This clone was picked up one time. This sequence joins TRBV18 and TRBJ2-7; 8 bases are shared with TRBD1. There are 14 residues in the CDR3. Germline V gene lookup returns CDR1 KGHSH and CDR2 LQKENI. The V gene end was trimmed by 5 bases and the J gene end by 2 bases; junction bases not matched to a gene: 5. CDR3 sequence reads: CASSAGTGPYEQYF. In DNA form, the CDR3 reads TGTGCCAGCTCAGCCGGGACAGGTCCCTACGAGCAGTACTTC.

The chain is built from TRBV10-2 and TRBJ2-5; TRBD2 might be the D (7 bases). Germline lookup yields CDR1 WSHSY and CDR2 SAAADI. The CDR3 covers 15 residues. V was cut by 5 bases and J by 3 bases, with 16 bases left in between. The DNA for the CDR3 is TGCGCCAGCAGTCGGGGCGGGGGCGCGAAAGAGACCCAGTACTTC. This gives the protein CASSRGGGAKETQYF.

The chain recombines TRBV4-1 with TRBJ2-1; TRBD2 is a possible D gene (6 bases). V was shortened by 1 base and J by 3 bases, with 13 bases between the two germline ends. The germline CDR1 and CDR2 sequences are MGHRA and YSYEKL. CDR3 length: 16 residues. The CDR3 sequence: CASSQGEGGNYNEQFF. In nucleotides, the CDR3 is TGCGCCAGCAGCCAAGGTGAAGGCGGGAACTACAATGAGCAGTTCTTC.

V usage is TRBV7-9 and J usage is TRBJ2-1, with D perhaps TRBD2 (6 bases). This CDR3 comprises 16 residues. In germline, CDR1 is SEHNR, CDR2 FQNEAQ (reference sequence). Between the trimmed V and J ends, which lost 1 base and 4 bases, there was a span of 14 bases. In nucleotides, the CDR3 is TGTGCCAGCAGCTTAGATAGTGCGGGAACGTACAATGAGCAGTTCTTC. It translates to CASSLDSAGTYNEQFF.

The chain has TRBV25-1 and TRBJ1-5; 8 positions match TRBD1. This CDR3 has 14 amino acids. Germline assignment: CDR1 MGHDK and CDR2 SYGVNS. V gave up 4 bases and J gave up 6 bases; unmatched junction bases: 5. The CDR3 loop reads CASSGTGSFQPQHF. In nucleotides, the CDR3 is TGTGCCAGCAGTGGGACAGGGAGTTTTCAGCCCCAGCATTTT.

A single count supports this clone. J is TRBJ2-3 and V is TRBV9, with 7 bases matching TRBD2. With V trimmed by 0 bases and J by 4 bases, 5 bases remained unmatched. The CDR3 is 15 residues long. From germline, CDR1 is SGDLS and CDR2 YYNGEE. The CDR3 loop reads CASSVAAGRADTQYF. The CDR3, as DNA: TGTGCCAGCAGCGTAGCGGCGGGGAGGGCAGATACGCAGTATTTT. The full variable domain, in which reference TRBV9 and TRBJ2-3 provide the parts outside the CDR3, is DSGVTQTPKHLITATGQRVTLRCSPRSGDLSVYWYQQSLDQGLQFLIQYYNGEERAKGNILERFSAQQFPDLHSELNLSSLELGDSALYFCASSVAAGRADTQYFGPGTRLTVL.

The chain uses TRBV28 and TRBJ2-7; the D gene is possibly TRBD1 (7 bases). Trimming shortened V by 5 bases and J by 0 bases, and 23 bases separated the two germline ends. Germline-derived CDR1 and CDR2 are MDHEN and SYDVKM. The CDR3 is 18 amino acids. CDR3 amino acids: CASSQDRRASYSSYEQYF. Written as DNA, the CDR3 is TGTGCCAGCAGTCAGGACAGGAGGGCTAGCTATAGCTCCTACGAGCAGTACTTC.

V usage is TRBV5-8 and J usage is TRBJ2-1; D possibly corresponds to TRBD1 (5 bases). This CDR3 spans 13 amino acids. Germline lookup yields CDR1 SGHTS and CDR2 YDEGEE. V lost 4 bases and J 7 bases, leaving 12 bases between the germline ends. The CDR3 sequence: CASSTANRNEQFF. In DNA, the CDR3 is TGTGCCAGCAGCACAGCAAACAGGAATGAGCAGTTCTTC.

The chain uses TRBV30 and TRBJ1-1; D might be TRBD1 (6 bases). Looked up from germline, CDR1 is GTSNPN and CDR2 is SVGIG (reference sequence). The V and J ends lost 3 bases and 5 bases respectively, with 19 bases between them. The CDR3 spans 15 residues. The chain's CDR3 is CAWSWGTSARTEAFF. CDR3 nucleotide sequence: TGTGCCTGGAGCTGGGGGACATCCGCTCGGACTGAAGCTTTCTTT.

Notes on this clone: This sample also contains other DNA sequences that code for the same CDR3. The rearrangement uses TRBV29-1 and TRBJ2-7, with 8 nucleotides matching TRBD1. The CDR3 runs to 11 residues. CDR1 SQVTM and CDR2 ANQGSEA come from the germline V gene. V trimming: 6 bases; J trimming: 2 bases; junction bases outside the gene matches: 0. The CDR3 region is CSVGQAYEQYF. The CDR3 bases are TGCAGCGTGGGACAGGCCTACGAGCAGTACTTC.

The chain recombines TRBV11-1 with TRBJ2-5; no firm D call. V dropped 1 base and J dropped 0 bases, with 9 bases sitting between them. The CDR3 covers 15 residues. In germline, CDR1 is SGHAT, CDR2 FQDESV (reference sequence). The CDR3 here is CASSLGAQDQETQYF. The CDR3 DNA follows: TGTGCCAGCAGCTTAGGGGCGCAGGACCAAGAGACCCAGTACTTC.

The chain joins TRBV7-3 to TRBJ1-1, with D possibly matching TRBD1 (5 bases). This CDR3 spans 16 amino acids. CDR1 and CDR2 from the germline V gene are SGHTA and FQGTGA. The ends were cut back, 3 bases at V and 5 bases at J, with 19 bases in the middle. The CDR3 bases are TGTGCCAGCAGCTTGGTGGGGGTTGGAGGAGGGACTGAAGCTTTCTTT. It specifies CASSLVGVGGGTEAFF.